This entry lists 16 T cell receptor beta chains sequenced from one sample in a study of shared clonotypes between healthy human individuals. Sequenced by immunoSEQ multiplex PCR; TCRdb stores in-frame clones only, minus some. The data contain nearly 2 million clones, 85% to 95% of them seen just once; the ten biggest clones take up more than 0.9%. CD8 cells classed as naive were CD45RO-negative and positively selected for CCR7, excluding terminally differentiated effector memory CD45RA+ cells. Sequencing was performed on naive CD8+ T cells sorted from blood. The receptors were gathered from a man aged 18 to 29 in good health.

The gene calls are TRBV5-4 and TRBJ1-2, with TRBD1 identical over 9 bases. Germline V CDR1 and CDR2: SGHNT, YYREEE (reference sequence). Unmatched junction bases numbered 5, after V lost 4 bases and J lost 7 bases. The CDR3 extends over 13 amino acids. The CDR3 region has the DNA TGTGCCAGCAGCAGGACAGGGGCTCTTGGCTACACCTTC. Its protein is CASSRTGALGYTF.

J is TRBJ1-1 and V is TRBV19, with D possibly TRBD1 on 5 matching bases. Per the germline V gene, CDR1 is LNHDA and CDR2 is SQIVND (reference sequence). V shed 7 bases and J shed 7 bases, with 13 bases lying between them. The CDR3 loop spans 12 amino acids. This chain's CDR3 is CASKSGGIEAFF. For the CDR3, the DNA is TGTGCCAGTAAATCGGGGGGTATTGAAGCTTTCTTT.

This chain links TRBV28 with TRBJ2-7, with TRBD1 identical over 9 bases. The germline CDR1 and CDR2 sequences are MDHEN and SYDVKM. The trim removed 5 bases at V and 5 bases at J, leaving 7 bases unmatched. The CDR3 extends over 14 amino acids. The CDR3 region has the DNA TGTGCCAGCAGTAACCGGGACAGGGATGACGAGCAGTACTTC. Translation gives CASSNRDRDDEQYF.

This rearrangement joins TRBV6-1 to TRBJ1-3, with D hard to call. The CDR3 consists of 19 residues. Deletions cut 1 base from V and 0 bases from J, with 19 bases between. The V gene's germline CDR1 is MNHNS and CDR2 SASEGT. CDR3 protein: CASSEVSKRTYDSGNTIYF. CDR3 nucleotide sequence: TGTGCCAGCAGTGAAGTGTCAAAGAGGACGTACGACTCTGGAAACACCATATATTTT.

The chain couples TRBV27 to TRBJ2-2; 12 bases match TRBD1. V shed 5 bases and J 9 bases; nucleotides not matched to a gene: 4. CDR1 MNHEY and CDR2 SMNVEV come from the germline V gene (reference sequence). This CDR3 has 14 residues. Here the CDR3 DNA reads TGTGCCAGCAGTCTGGGACAGGGGGCCTGGGAGCTGTTTTTT. Its protein product is CASSLGQGAWELFF.

The chain links TRBV10-3 to TRBJ2-1, with 9 positions matching TRBD2. V was pared by 0 bases and J by 4 bases, with 7 bases of the junction left unmatched. The V gene's germline CDR1 is ENHRY and CDR2 SYGVKD. The CDR3 covers 17 residues. In DNA form, the CDR3 reads TGTGCCATCAGTGAGTCAGGCGCGGGGGGGATTTACAATGAGCAGTTCTTC. Amino acid sequence: CAISESGAGGIYNEQFF.

The CDR3 nucleotides read TGCGCCAGCAGCTTGGGGCCCGGGACGGGGAACACTGAAGCTTTCTTT. Its translation is CASSLGPGTGNTEAFF. This rearrangement joins TRBV5-1 to TRBJ1-1, with TRBD1 as a possible D gene (5 bases). Germline V lookup: CDR1 SGHRS, CDR2 YFSETQ. The CDR3 spans 16 residues. The V end was cut by 0 bases, the J end by 1 base, with 13 bases between.

The V and J genes are TRBV9 and TRBJ1-1, with a possible D match to TRBD1 (6 bases). Germline loops: CDR1 SGDLS, CDR2 YYNGEE. CDR3 length: 14 residues. Deletions cut 2 bases from V and 4 bases from J, with 12 bases between. CDR3 bases: TGTGCCAGCAGCGTTACACAGGGATTCACTGAAGCTTTCTTT. Its protein is CASSVTQGFTEAFF.

This chain joins TRBV7-8 and TRBJ2-7; a weak D match, TRBD2 (5 bases). Germline assignment: CDR1 SGHVS and CDR2 FQNEAQ. The CDR3 is 12 residues long. The V gene lost 8 bases and the J gene lost 7 bases, with 15 bases spanning the gap. CDR3 DNA: TGTGCCAGCTCGCTCGGACGGGGTGAGCAGTACTTC. Protein product: CASSLGRGEQYF.

The chain employs TRBV18 and TRBJ2-2; D ambiguous. This CDR3 comprises 14 residues. Germline CDR1 is KGHSH and CDR2 is LQKENI. V shed 6 bases and J shed 3 bases, with 11 bases lying between them. The CDR3 bases are TGTGCCAGCTCCCCCTCCCGGGACACCGGGGAGCTGTTTTTT. Amino acid sequence: CASSPSRDTGELFF.

This clone was counted a single time. The chain uses TRBV29-1 and TRBJ2-5; D gene uncertain. The J call may be wrong; the DNA end is better matched by TRBJ2-7. This CDR3 contains 11 residues. Germline V gene lookup returns CDR1 SQVTM and CDR2 ANQGSEA. The chain's CDR3 is CSVEEGYEQYF. The CDR3 nucleotides are TGCAGCGTTGAAGAGGGCTACGAGCAGTACTTC.

Concerning this clone itself: Other DNA sequences within the sample encode an identical CDR3. The J gene is TRBJ1-6, the V gene TRBV6-5, with a possible D match to TRBD1 (5 bases). The germline V gene has CDR1 MNHEY and CDR2 SVGAGI. V was clipped by 0 bases and J by 6 bases, with 6 bases between them. The CDR3 runs to 14 residues. The CDR3 nucleotides read TGTGCCAGCAGTTACTCGGGGGGTAATTCACCCCTCCACTTT. Translation: CASSYSGGNSPLHF.

The chain combines TRBV7-8 with TRBJ1-4, with D unresolved. Per germline, CDR1 SGHVS and CDR2 FQNEAQ. V was pared by 3 bases and J by 2 bases, with 19 bases between. This CDR3 contains 18 residues. CDR3 amino acids: CASSFVLEGFVTNEKLFF. For the CDR3, the DNA is TGTGCCAGCAGCTTTGTCTTAGAGGGTTTCGTTACTAATGAAAAACTGTTTTTT.

In the case of this clone: Distinct nucleotide sequences in the sample also encode this CDR3. The chain couples TRBV5-6 to TRBJ2-1; D is undetermined. Trimming took 0 bases from V and 9 from J, leaving 4 bases between them. The CDR3 length is 11 residues. Germline CDR1 and CDR2: SGHDT and YYEEEE. The CDR3 reads CASSLVAEQFF. Here the CDR3 DNA reads TGTGCCAGCAGCTTGGTCGCTGAGCAGTTCTTC.

The rearrangement links TRBV6-5 to TRBJ2-1; either TRBD1 or TRBD2 may supply D (5 bases each). Germline lookup yields CDR1 MNHEY and CDR2 SVGAGI. V lost 9 bases to trimming and J lost 4 bases, with 13 bases between them. This CDR3 is built from 13 residues. CDR3 nucleotide sequence: TGTGCCAGTGGCCCGGGACCTTACAATGAGCAGTTCTTC. It yields the protein CASGPGPYNEQFF.

The chain carries TRBV4-1 and TRBJ1-2; no firm D call. This CDR3 is built from 13 residues. The germline CDR1 and CDR2 sequences are MGHRA and YSYEKL. V lost 4 bases, J lost 6 bases, and 12 bases lay in between. This chain's CDR3 is CASSPRTGNGYTF. The DNA for the CDR3 is TGCGCCAGCAGCCCCCGGACGGGGAATGGCTACACCTTC.